This TCR beta chain is drawn from a study of blood T cell repertoires in COVID-19 (dated by TCRdb to the early 2020s). Describing the broader study: The collaborator samples originated in the United States, Italy and Spain and spanned the acute and convalescent phases of COVID-19. Where available, HLA class I and class II types were taken from metadata supplied by the sample provider and were not determined by assay-based typing. Deeply sampled blood TCRbeta repertoires from subjects exposed to, actively infected with, or recovered from COVID-19 were included in the dataset. The repertoires were released in a freely available public database intended as a resource for research on the immune response to SARS-CoV-2. Samples were obtained from the ongoing ImmuneRACE study (first 160 participants) and from 950 to 1,500 subjects provided by 6 global collaborators. Nearly every sample came with metadata listing a de-identified subject ID, COVID-19 status, age in years and sex. The material from the prospective study consisted of cDNA or gDNA derived from T cells, B-cell-depleted T cells, or PBMCs. The paper as a whole reports these results and caveats: The amount of clinical and demographic metadata varied by source and participant and was provided uncurated.

Collaborating institutions collected whole blood in K2EDTA tubes following their own protocols. For TCRbeta analysis, collaborator samples were shipped as frozen whole blood, as isolated PBMCs, or as DNA extracted from either sample type. V lost 4 bases and J lost 0 bases; the stretch between them is 9 bases long. According to the germline V gene (reference sequence), CDR1 reads LGHDT and CDR2 reads YNNKEL. Taken from cysteine to phenylalanine, the CDR3 has 14 residues. Here the CDR3 DNA is all that survives: 42 bases in frame from base 1. TCRbeta CDR3 regions were amplified from genomic DNA by means of the immunoSEQ Assay, a bias-controlled multiplex PCR. As for how the authors treated the data: The number of nucleated cells in each sample was estimated from the amplification of reference gene primers within the assay. Sequence reads were collapsed and filtered to measure the absolute abundance of every unique TCRbeta CDR3 rearrangement. For each sample, productive Simpson clonality was calculated as the square root of Simpson's diversity index over productive rearrangements. TCRdb holds this immuneACCESS table with in-frame rearrangements only. Some clones are missing; in checked studies, unresolved V genes explain under half, and the rest has no known cause. Clonal size and the V and J genes are those of that table, whereas D and trimming came from the DNA. In this sample the table shows roughly 100,000 clones, about 91% of which occur a single time. Roughly 4.3% of the sample is taken by the ten largest.

Concerning this clone: Its antigen remains undetermined. No much larger clone is present one base from it, and per-base qualities are unavailable.

The receptor's source is a man aged 18 to 29 with acute or convalescent COVID-19. The source material was peripheral blood. The rearrangement combines TRBV3-1 (or the pseudogene TRBV3-2) with TRBJ1-1, with a weak D call of TRBD1 (6 bases match). CDR3 loop: CASSPTGLNTEAFF. The nucleotide sequence reads TGTGCCAGCAGCCCTACAGGGCTGAACACTGAAGCTTTCTTT.